These T cell receptor beta chains were read from a single sample in a study of blood T cell repertoires in COVID-19. Sequencing used immunoSEQ multiplex PCR; TCRdb keeps in-frame clones, though not all of them. This table has 200,000 to 250,000 clones, about 85% appearing once. The sequencing input was peripheral blood. The receptors come from a woman aged 18-29 years who had recovered from COVID-19. Both conserved end residues are part of each CDR3. Each record gives: clone size, D gene, V gene, J gene, CDR3 protein, CDR3 DNA. A D gene is named only where the DNA matches it firmly. Only some rows state a clone size, as once, few, many or a class for expanded clones.

size: NA
D: TRBD1
V: TRBV7-9
J: TRBJ2-3
CDR3: CASSLVTGGRFSTDTQYF
DNA: TGTGCCAGCAGCTTGGTGACAGGGGGAAGGTTCAGCACAGATACGCAGTATTTT

size: once
D: TRBD1
V: TRBV6-6
J: TRBJ1-2
CDR3: CASSPIKQGARGYTF
DNA: TGTGCCAGCAGCCCTATCAAGCAGGGGGCGAGGGGCTACACCTTC

size: few
D: NA
V: TRBV30
J: TRBJ1-1
CDR3: CAWSVRGEKSEAFF
DNA: TGTGCCTGGAGTGTACGCGGGGAAAAGAGTGAAGCTTTCTTT

size: NA
D: TRBD1
V: TRBV27
J: TRBJ1-2
CDR3: CASSLLGQVGGYTF
DNA: TGTGCCAGCAGTTTACTCGGACAGGTGGGGGGCTACACCTTC

size: NA
D: TRBD1
V: TRBV18
J: TRBJ2-7
CDR3: CASSPGTGYEQYF
DNA: TGTGCCAGCTCACCTGGGACAGGGTACGAGCAGTACTTC

size: NA
D: NA
V: TRBV6-2/TRBV6-3
J: TRBJ2-1
CDR3: CASSFLGGRGNNEQFF
DNA: TGTGCCAGCAGCTTCCTTGGGGGGAGGGGGAACAATGAGCAGTTCTTC

size: NA
D: NA
V: TRBV4-1
J: TRBJ2-5
CDR3: CASSRTLRRETQYF
DNA: TGCGCCAGCAGCCGGACCTTACGGAGGGAGACCCAGTACTTC

size: NA
D: NA
V: TRBV18
J: TRBJ1-1
CDR3: CASSPSRPLTDTEAFF
DNA: TGTGCCAGCTCACCCTCCCGCCCTTTAACGGACACTGAAGCTTTCTTT

size: NA
D: NA
V: TRBV3-1/TRBV3-2
J: TRBJ2-7
CDR3: CASSSLGASHEQYF
DNA: TGTGCCAGCAGCTCTCTGGGGGCTTCCCACGAGCAGTACTTC

size: NA
D: NA
V: TRBV9
J: TRBJ2-3
CDR3: CASSWTENTDTQYF
DNA: TGTGCCAGCAGCTGGACAGAAAACACAGATACGCAGTATTTT

size: NA
D: TRBD2
V: TRBV30
J: TRBJ2-7
CDR3: CAWSVTRGTSGRRYEQYF
DNA: TGTGCCTGGAGTGTAACCCGAGGGACTAGCGGGAGGAGGTACGAGCAGTACTTC

size: NA
D: NA
V: TRBV18
J: TRBJ2-5
CDR3: CASSQQGPETQYF
DNA: TGTGCCAGCTCACAACAGGGCCCAGAGACCCAGTACTTC

size: NA
D: NA
V: TRBV14
J: TRBJ2-7
CDR3: CASSQASHKSSYEQYF
DNA: TGTGCCAGCAGCCAAGCTAGCCACAAAAGCTCCTACGAGCAGTACTTC

size: NA
D: NA
V: TRBV19
J: TRBJ2-5
CDR3: CASNSYSGETQYF
DNA: TGTGCCAGTAATAGTTACAGCGGGGAGACCCAGTACTTC

size: NA
D: NA
V: TRBV6-5
J: TRBJ2-7
CDR3: CASSLDYEQYF
DNA: TGTGCCAGCAGTTTAGACTACGAGCAGTACTTC

size: NA
D: TRBD2
V: TRBV30
J: TRBJ2-5
CDR3: CAWSVGSGIQETQYF
DNA: TGTGCCTGGAGTGTAGGGAGCGGGATCCAAGAGACCCAGTACTTC

size: NA
D: TRBD2
V: TRBV12-5
J: TRBJ2-2
CDR3: CASGLVRLAEDTGELFF
DNA: TGTGCTAGTGGTTTGGTAAGGCTAGCGGAAGACACCGGGGAGCTGTTTTTT

size: NA
D: NA
V: TRBV21-1
J: TRBJ2-7
CDR3: CAYTGTSPREQYF
DNA: TGTGCCTACACCGGGACTAGCCCTCGCGAGCAGTACTTC

size: NA
D: NA
V: TRBV9
J: TRBJ1-3
CDR3: CASSVALGGGNTIYF
DNA: TGTGCCAGCAGCGTAGCTCTGGGGGGAGGAAACACCATATATTTT

size: once
D: NA
V: TRBV7-9
J: TRBJ1-6
CDR3: CASRSVVRNSPLHF
DNA: TGTGCCAGCAGGAGTGTCGTGAGGAATTCACCCCTCCACTTT

size: NA
D: TRBD2
V: TRBV25-1
J: TRBJ2-1
CDR3: CASSAPAPSGRIYNEQFF
DNA: TGTGCCAGCAGCGCCCCAGCTCCAAGCGGGAGGATCTACAATGAGCAGTTCTTC

size: NA
D: TRBD2
V: TRBV7-2
J: TRBJ2-7
CDR3: CASSSGLAGGPTYEQYF
DNA: TGTGCCAGCAGCTCCGGACTAGCGGGAGGGCCTACCTACGAGCAGTACTTC

size: NA
D: NA
V: TRBV12-3/TRBV12-4
J: TRBJ1-2
CDR3: CASSLPPREGYTF
DNA: TGTGCCAGCAGTTTACCCCCTAGGGAGGGCTACACCTTC

size: NA
D: NA
V: TRBV4-1
J: TRBJ1-2
CDR3: CASSQVEGGYTF
DNA: TGCGCCAGCAGCCAAGTGGAGGGAGGCTACACCTTC

size: once
D: NA
V: TRBV5-8
J: TRBJ2-1
CDR3: CASSFQGWSSYNEQFF
DNA: TGTGCCAGCAGCTTTCAGGGTTGGAGCTCCTACAATGAGCAGTTCTTC

size: NA
D: NA
V: TRBV27
J: TRBJ1-1
CDR3: CASSLSQGWNEAFF
DNA: TGTGCCAGCAGTTTATCGCAGGGGTGGAATGAAGCTTTCTTT

size: NA
D: NA
V: TRBV18
J: TRBJ2-6
CDR3: CASSPASGANVLTF
DNA: TGTGCCAGCTCACCAGCGTCTGGGGCCAACGTCCTGACTTTC

size: NA
D: NA
V: TRBV11-3
J: TRBJ1-5
CDR3: CASSLEGQESNQPQHF
DNA: TGTGCCAGCAGCTTAGAGGGGCAGGAAAGCAATCAGCCCCAGCATTTT

size: NA
D: TRBD1
V: TRBV5-1
J: TRBJ2-2
CDR3: CASYPTGTGSGELFF
DNA: TGCGCCAGCTACCCCACCGGGACAGGGTCCGGGGAGCTGTTTTTT

size: NA
D: TRBD1
V: TRBV6-1
J: TRBJ1-5
CDR3: CASSVNPGTGGGVSNQPQHF
DNA: TGTGCCAGCAGTGTAAACCCCGGGACAGGGGGCGGGGTGAGCAATCAGCCCCAGCATTTT

size: NA
D: NA
V: TRBV18
J: TRBJ2-7
CDR3: CASSPIGSFSEQYF
DNA: TGTGCCAGCTCACCAATAGGGAGTTTCTCCGAGCAGTACTTC

size: NA
D: NA
V: TRBV19
J: TRBJ2-7
CDR3: CASSSRAYEQYF
DNA: TGTGCCAGTAGTAGTAGAGCCTACGAGCAGTACTTC

size: NA
D: NA
V: TRBV6-2/TRBV6-3
J: TRBJ2-2
CDR3: CASSYTRGAPNTGELFF
DNA: TGTGCCAGCAGTTACACCAGGGGGGCCCCGAACACCGGGGAGCTGTTTTTT

size: NA
D: NA
V: TRBV6-2/TRBV6-3
J: TRBJ1-1
CDR3: CASSYSWGGTEAFF
DNA: TGTGCCAGCAGTTACAGTTGGGGCGGTACTGAAGCTTTCTTT

size: few
D: NA
V: TRBV30
J: TRBJ1-5
CDR3: CAWRGVNSNQPQHF
DNA: TGTGCCTGGAGAGGAGTAAATAGCAATCAGCCCCAGCATTTT

size: NA
D: NA
V: TRBV18
J: TRBJ2-5
CDR3: CASSPPGSRVQETQYF
DNA: TGTGCCAGCTCACCACCGGGTTCCCGGGTTCAAGAGACCCAGTACTTC

size: NA
D: NA
V: TRBV5-6
J: TRBJ1-3
CDR3: CASSYPGQSSGNTIYF
DNA: TGTGCCAGCAGTTACCCCGGACAGAGCTCTGGAAACACCATATATTTT

size: NA
D: TRBD2
V: TRBV5-5
J: TRBJ2-5
CDR3: CASRPGTSGREGDQETQYF
DNA: TGTGCCAGCAGACCAGGGACTAGCGGGAGGGAAGGGGACCAAGAGACCCAGTACTTC

size: NA
D: NA
V: TRBV4-1
J: TRBJ1-5
CDR3: CASSQDPPGPLHF
DNA: TGCGCCAGCAGCCAAGATCCCCCAGGCCCACTCCATTTT

size: NA
D: NA
V: TRBV27
J: TRBJ2-1
CDR3: CASRETSIRGVDEQFF
DNA: TGTGCCAGCAGAGAGACTAGCATCAGGGGAGTCGATGAGCAGTTCTTC

size: NA
D: TRBD1
V: TRBV30
J: TRBJ1-3
CDR3: CAWSPMGQGLGNTIYF
DNA: TGTGCCTGGAGTCCAATGGGACAGGGGCTTGGAAACACCATATATTTT

size: NA
D: NA
V: TRBV6-5
J: TRBJ2-7
CDR3: CASRSPWENYEQYF
DNA: TGTGCCAGCAGAAGCCCATGGGAGAACTACGAGCAGTACTTC

size: NA
D: TRBD2
V: TRBV29-1
J: TRBJ2-7
CDR3: CSVLELDSGRSSYEQYF
DNA: TGCAGCGTTTTAGAATTGGATAGCGGGCGAAGCTCCTACGAGCAGTACTTC

size: NA
D: TRBD1
V: TRBV7-6
J: TRBJ1-1
CDR3: CASSQGAWAEAFF
DNA: TGTGCCAGCAGCCAGGGGGCTTGGGCTGAAGCTTTCTTT

size: NA
D: TRBD2
V: TRBV6-4
J: TRBJ2-1
CDR3: CASSEWAGGLGEQFF
DNA: TGTGCCAGCAGTGAATGGGCGGGAGGTCTCGGTGAGCAGTTCTTC

size: NA
D: NA
V: TRBV10-3
J: TRBJ1-1
CDR3: CATVSSPGTEAFF
DNA: TGTGCCACCGTTTCTTCTCCGGGCACTGAAGCTTTCTTT

size: once
D: NA
V: TRBV25-1
J: TRBJ1-4
CDR3: CASSESTGRVNNEKLFF
DNA: TGTGCCAGCAGTGAATCGACTGGCAGGGTGAATAATGAAAAACTGTTTTTT

size: NA
D: TRBD1
V: TRBV29-1
J: TRBJ2-3
CDR3: CSVLSGGGTDTQYF
DNA: TGCAGCGTTCTCTCAGGGGGCGGCACAGATACGCAGTATTTT

size: NA
D: NA
V: TRBV9
J: TRBJ1-1
CDR3: CASATSSGEKTEAFF
DNA: TGTGCCAGCGCCACATCGTCAGGTGAAAAAACTGAAGCTTTCTTT

size: NA
D: NA
V: TRBV5-5
J: TRBJ2-7
CDR3: CASSLVQAPYEQYF
DNA: TGTGCCAGCAGCTTGGTTCAGGCACCCTACGAGCAGTACTTC

size: NA
D: TRBD2
V: TRBV2
J: TRBJ2-7
CDR3: CASSGPGGTSYEQYF
DNA: TGTGCCAGCAGTGGCCCGGGAGGTACATCCTACGAGCAGTACTTC

size: once
D: TRBD2
V: TRBV6-1
J: TRBJ2-7
CDR3: CASSEAPLAGAWPVHYEQYF
DNA: TGTGCCAGCAGTGAAGCGCCCCTAGCGGGAGCCTGGCCTGTTCACTACGAGCAGTACTTC

size: NA
D: TRBD2
V: TRBV29-1
J: TRBJ2-3
CDR3: CSVEGGLAGSTDTQYF
DNA: TGCAGCGTTGAAGGCGGACTAGCGGGGAGCACAGATACGCAGTATTTT

size: NA
D: TRBD1
V: TRBV7-9
J: TRBJ1-1
CDR3: CASSTGQVIAFF
DNA: TGTGCCAGCAGCACTGGACAGGTCATAGCTTTCTTT

size: NA
D: NA
V: TRBV30
J: TRBJ1-1
CDR3: CAWRQTGTLNTEAFF
DNA: TGTGCCTGGAGGCAGACAGGAACCCTGAACACTGAAGCTTTCTTT

size: NA
D: NA
V: TRBV6-5
J: TRBJ1-1
CDR3: CASSLRVDTEAFF
DNA: TGTGCCAGCAGCCTCAGGGTTGACACTGAAGCTTTCTTT

size: once
D: TRBD1
V: TRBV7-9
J: TRBJ2-4
CDR3: CASSFGQGKTFQYF
DNA: TGTGCCAGCAGCTTTGGACAGGGAAAAACATTTCAGTACTTC

size: once
D: NA
V: TRBV6-2/TRBV6-3
J: TRBJ2-7
CDR3: CASSYVGQAYEQYF
DNA: TGTGCCAGCAGTTACGTGGGGCAGGCCTACGAGCAGTACTTC

size: NA
D: NA
V: TRBV4-1
J: TRBJ2-3
CDR3: CASSQERSHDTQYF
DNA: TGCGCCAGCAGCCAAGAGAGGTCACACGATACGCAGTATTTT

size: once
D: NA
V: TRBV2
J: TRBJ1-6
CDR3: CASIPASSYNSPLHF
DNA: TGTGCCAGCATCCCAGCGAGCTCCTATAATTCACCCCTCCACTTT